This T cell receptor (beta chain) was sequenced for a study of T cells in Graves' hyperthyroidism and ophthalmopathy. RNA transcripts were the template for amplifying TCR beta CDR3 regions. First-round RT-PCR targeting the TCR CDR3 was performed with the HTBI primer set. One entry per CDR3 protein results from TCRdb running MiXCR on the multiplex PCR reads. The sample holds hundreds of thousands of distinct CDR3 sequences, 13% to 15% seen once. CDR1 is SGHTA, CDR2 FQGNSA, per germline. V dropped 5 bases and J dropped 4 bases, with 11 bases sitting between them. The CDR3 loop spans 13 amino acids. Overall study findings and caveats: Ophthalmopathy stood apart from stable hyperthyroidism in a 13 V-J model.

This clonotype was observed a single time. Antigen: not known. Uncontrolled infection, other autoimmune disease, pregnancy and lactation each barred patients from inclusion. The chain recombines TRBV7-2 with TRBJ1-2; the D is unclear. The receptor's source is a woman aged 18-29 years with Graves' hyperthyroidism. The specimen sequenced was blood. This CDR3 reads CASSLTTSYGYTF. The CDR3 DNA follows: TGTGCCAGCAGCCTAACTACGAGCTATGGCTACACCTTC.